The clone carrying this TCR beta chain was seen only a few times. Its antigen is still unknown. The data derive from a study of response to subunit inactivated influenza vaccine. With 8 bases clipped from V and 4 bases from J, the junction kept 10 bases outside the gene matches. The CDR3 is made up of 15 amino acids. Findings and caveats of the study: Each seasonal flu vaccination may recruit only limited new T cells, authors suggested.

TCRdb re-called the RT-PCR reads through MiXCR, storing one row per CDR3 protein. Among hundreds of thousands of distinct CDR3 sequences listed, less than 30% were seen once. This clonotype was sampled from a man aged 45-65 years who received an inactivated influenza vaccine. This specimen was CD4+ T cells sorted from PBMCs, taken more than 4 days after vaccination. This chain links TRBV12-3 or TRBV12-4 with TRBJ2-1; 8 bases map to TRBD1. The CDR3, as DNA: TGTGCCAGCCGCAACTCAGGACAGGGATACAATGAGCAGTTCTTC. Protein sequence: CASRNSGQGYNEQFF.